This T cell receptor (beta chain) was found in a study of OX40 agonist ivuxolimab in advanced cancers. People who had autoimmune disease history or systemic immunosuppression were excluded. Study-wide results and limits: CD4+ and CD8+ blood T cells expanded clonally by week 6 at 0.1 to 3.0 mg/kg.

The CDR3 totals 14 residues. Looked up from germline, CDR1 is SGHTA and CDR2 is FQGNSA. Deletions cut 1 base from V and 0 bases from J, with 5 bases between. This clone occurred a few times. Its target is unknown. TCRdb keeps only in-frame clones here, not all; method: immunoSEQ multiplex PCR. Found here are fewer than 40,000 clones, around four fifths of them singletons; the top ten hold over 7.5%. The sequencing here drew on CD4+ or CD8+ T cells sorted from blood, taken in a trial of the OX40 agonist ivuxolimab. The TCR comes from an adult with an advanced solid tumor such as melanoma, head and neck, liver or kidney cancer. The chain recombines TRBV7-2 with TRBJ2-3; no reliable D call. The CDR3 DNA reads TGTGCCAGCAGCTTAGTCGGGAGCACAGATACGCAGTATTTT. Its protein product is CASSLVGSTDTQYF. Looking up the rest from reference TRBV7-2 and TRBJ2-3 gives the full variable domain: GAGVSQSPSNKVTEKGKDVELRCDPISGHTALYWYRQSLGQGLEFLIYFQGNSAPDKSGLPSDRFSAERTGGSVSTLTIQRTQQEDSAVYLCASSLVGSTDTQYFGPGTRLTVL.